This TCR beta chain was identified during a study of T cells after yellow fever vaccination. In this sample, this clonotype turned up a few times. The CDR3 loop spans 16 amino acids. Germline values: CDR1 MNHEY, CDR2 SVGEGT. Trimming left V 6 bases short and J 2 bases short, with 19 bases between. TCRdb called the 5' RACE reads again in MiXCR, with one record for every CDR3 protein. This table has under 400,000 distinct CDR3 sequences, around an eighth appearing once. The starting material was CD4+ T cells sorted from PBMCs, obtained 15 days after the yellow fever booster vaccination. J is TRBJ1-1 and V is TRBV6-2 or TRBV6-3, with D unresolved. This TCR derives from a man younger than 35 who received the YFV17D yellow fever vaccine. CDR3 DNA: TGTGCCAGCAGCCGATACACGGATGAACTTAACACTGAAGCTTTCTTT. As protein: CASSRYTDELNTEAFF.